Given below is one T cell receptor (beta chain) in context. The antigen is undetermined. This sample is part of a study of monozygotic twins with inflammatory bowel disease. Each sample's cDNA came from eight separate reactions. TCRdb re-called the 5' RACE reads; every CDR3 protein appears as one record, without DNA. This repertoire comprises approximately 390,000 distinct CDR3 sequences; its ten largest clones make up 2% to 3%. Study conclusions and caveats: Cells of different T cell subtypes could not be told apart. Lower sharing of clonotypes with other individuals was seen in IBD patients than in healthy twins. This was most marked in patients showing signs of disease activity. Those with IBD had lower TCRbeta diversity (inverse Simpson) than their healthy co-twins did.

CDR3 size: 15 residues. In germline, CDR1 is SGHAT, CDR2 FQNNGV. The chain is built from TRBV11-2 and TRBJ2-3; the TRBD1 assignment by TCRdb is unverifiable without DNA. Input material: blood. The sequence came from a human donor with ulcerative colitis or Crohn's disease, or a healthy co-twin of an affected twin (not recorded which). Here the CDR3 reads CASSFGDRAADTQYF. Looking up the rest from reference TRBV11-2 and TRBJ2-3 gives the full variable domain: EAGVAQSPRYKIIEKRQSVAFWCNPISGHATLYWYQQILGQGPKLLIQFQNNGVVDDSQLPKDRFSAERLKGVDSTLKIQPAKLEDSAVYLCASSFGDRAADTQYFGPGTRLTVL.